This is a list of T cell receptor beta chains from one sample in a study of T-cell memory formation after mild COVID-19. In TCRdb, the 5' RACE reads were re-called with MiXCR into one record per CDR3 protein. Of around 390,000 distinct CDR3 sequences in the sample, about a sixth were seen once. What was sequenced was PBMCs or a T cell subset sorted from them (not recorded which). These receptors were collected from a man between 18 and 29 years old who had mild COVID-19 (a few samples of this study predate the infection). Cell type and time point are not known. CDR3s include the opening cysteine and the closing phenylalanine or tryptophan. The order of the fields is V gene, D gene, J gene, clone size, CDR3 protein, CDR3 DNA. A D gene is named only where the DNA matches it firmly. The size field is filled for only some rows; it gives once, few, many or a size class.

V gene: TRBV12-5; D gene: -; J gene: TRBJ1-1; clone size: few; CDR3 protein: CASGTGLEAFF; CDR3 DNA: TGTGCTAGCGGAACAGGGCTTGAAGCTTTCTTT
V gene: TRBV27; D gene: -; J gene: TRBJ1-5; clone size: -; CDR3 protein: CASRLGVYSNQPQHF; CDR3 DNA: TGTGCCAGCCGGCTTGGGGTATATAGCAATCAGCCCCAGCATTTT
V gene: TRBV15; D gene: TRBD2; J gene: TRBJ2-1; clone size: -; CDR3 protein: CATSRTSGGARSYNEQFF; CDR3 DNA: TGTGCCACCAGCAGAACTAGCGGGGGGGCCCGTTCCTACAATGAGCAGTTCTTC
V gene: TRBV5-1; D gene: -; J gene: TRBJ1-4; clone size: -; CDR3 protein: CASSTSGTDREKLFF; CDR3 DNA: TGCGCCAGCAGCACCTCCGGGACGGATCGTGAAAAACTGTTTTTT
V gene: TRBV18; D gene: -; J gene: TRBJ2-7; clone size: few; CDR3 protein: CASSPSSGARSYEQYF; CDR3 DNA: TGTGCCAGCTCACCTAGTTCGGGGGCCCGGTCCTACGAGCAGTACTTC
V gene: TRBV5-1; D gene: -; J gene: TRBJ1-2; clone size: -; CDR3 protein: CASSPRRENGYTF; CDR3 DNA: TGCGCCAGCAGCCCCAGGCGGGAGAATGGCTACACCTTC
V gene: TRBV9; D gene: -; J gene: TRBJ2-1; clone size: few; CDR3 protein: CASSPGDRLYNEQFF; CDR3 DNA: TGTGCCAGTTCGCCGGGGGACAGACTCTACAATGAGCAGTTCTTC
V gene: TRBV12-3/TRBV12-4; D gene: -; J gene: TRBJ2-1; clone size: many; CDR3 protein: CASTLQGFNNEQFF; CDR3 DNA: TGTGCCAGCACCCTACAGGGATTCAACAATGAGCAGTTCTTC
V gene: TRBV27; D gene: -; J gene: TRBJ1-5; clone size: few; CDR3 protein: CASSPIQIAGNQPQHF; CDR3 DNA: TGTGCCAGCAGCCCGATTCAAATAGCAGGCAATCAGCCCCAGCATTTT
V gene: TRBV19; D gene: -; J gene: TRBJ2-1; clone size: -; CDR3 protein: CASTPQAGAPYNEQFF; CDR3 DNA: TGTGCCAGTACCCCCCAGGCGGGGGCGCCTTACAATGAGCAGTTCTTC
V gene: TRBV20-1; D gene: -; J gene: TRBJ2-3; clone size: -; CDR3 protein: CSARPGDTQYF; CDR3 DNA: TGCAGTGCTAGACCGGGGGATACGCAGTATTTT
V gene: TRBV5-4; D gene: TRBD1; J gene: TRBJ1-2; clone size: few; CDR3 protein: CASSLNRGDYGYTF; CDR3 DNA: TGTGCCAGCAGCTTGAACAGGGGGGACTATGGCTACACCTTC
V gene: TRBV5-1; D gene: -; J gene: TRBJ2-7; clone size: -; CDR3 protein: CARNRLPEQYF; CDR3 DNA: TGCGCCAGGAACAGACTCCCCGAGCAGTACTTC
V gene: TRBV15; D gene: TRBD1; J gene: TRBJ1-1; clone size: few; CDR3 protein: CATSRPDRGGTEAFF; CDR3 DNA: TGTGCCACCAGCCGACCCGACAGGGGGGGCACTGAAGCTTTCTTT
V gene: TRBV7-3; D gene: TRBD1; J gene: TRBJ2-1; clone size: -; CDR3 protein: CASSLATGWGKRNEQFF; CDR3 DNA: TGTGCCAGCAGCTTAGCGACAGGGTGGGGGAAGAGAAATGAGCAGTTCTTC